The 7 T cell receptor beta chains given below trace back to one sample, sequenced in a study of persistence of HIV-infected CD4 T cells. Their cognate antigens are unknown. Overlapping HIV-1 Gag 15-mer peptides at approximately 1 ug per peptide per mL were used. CD40L-negative CD69-negative CD45RO-high memory CD4+ T cells were sorted as populations depleted of antigen-responding cells. The libraries were made with immunoSEQ version 4 in survey mode. Using immunoSEQ multiplex PCR, the repertoire was profiled, and TCRdb retains in-frame clones only, with some absent. This table has tens of thousands of clones, 65% to 75% appearing once. The specimen comprised CD4+ T cells sorted from PBMCs after roughly 18-hour stimulation, sampled from a patient who received antiretroviral therapy. These receptor sequences come from an adult man with HIV who was CMV-seropositive.

The rearrangement joins TRBV28 to TRBJ2-7, with D possibly TRBD2 on 6 matching bases. Looked up from germline, CDR1 is MDHEN and CDR2 is SYDVKM. CDR3 size: 15 residues. Trimming removed 7 bases from V and 0 bases from J, with 16 bases in between. CDR3 nucleotides: TGTGCCAGCAACCCTGGGGCGGGGCACTCCTACGAGCAGTACTTC. Encoded protein: CASNPGAGHSYEQYF.

V and J are TRBV2 and TRBJ1-2; D is unclear. Between the trimmed V and J ends, which lost 0 bases and 2 bases, there was a span of 10 bases. CDR1 is SNHLY, CDR2 FYNNEI, per germline. The CDR3 runs 15 residues. CDR3 sequence reads: CASSEAGRGNYGYTF. The CDR3 DNA reads TGTGCCAGCAGTGAAGCGGGAAGAGGGAACTATGGCTACACCTTC. Full variable domain (missing parts from reference TRBV2 and TRBJ1-2): EPEVTQTPSHQVTQMGQEVILRCVPISNHLYFYWYRQILGQKVEFLVSFYNNEISEKSEIFDDQFSVERPDGSNFTLKIRSTKLEDSAMYFCASSEAGRGNYGYTFGSGTRLTVV.

The chain links TRBV9 to TRBJ1-4; D remains unclear. Looked up from germline, CDR1 is SGDLS and CDR2 is YYNGEE. V was cut by 4 bases and J by 8 bases, with 18 bases left in between. The CDR3 is 15 residues long. The CDR3 bases are TGTGCCAGCAGCCTTAGGGAAGGGAGGATCGAAAAACTGTTTTTT. It is translated as CASSLREGRIEKLFF.

The chain is built from TRBV28 and TRBJ2-7; 9 bases map to TRBD2. Germline V gene lookup returns CDR1 MDHEN and CDR2 SYDVKM. This CDR3 region has 14 residues. V was pared by 5 bases and J by 2 bases, with 4 bases of the junction left unmatched. The CDR3 coding sequence is TGTGCCAGCAGTAGGACTAGCGCTCCCTACGAGCAGTACTTC. This gives the protein CASSRTSAPYEQYF.

The V call is TRBV7-3, the J call TRBJ1-6; D call uncertain. Trimming pared 5 bases from V and 10 bases from J, leaving 15 bases between. CDR1 and CDR2 (germline): SGHTA, FQGTGA. This CDR3 is built from 14 residues. CDR3 protein: CASSQRVVNSPLHF. The CDR3 DNA sequence: TGTGCCAGCAGCCAGAGGGTAGTTAACTCACCCCTCCACTTT.

V gene TRBV28 combines with J gene TRBJ1-2; 9 nucleotides align to TRBD1. CDR1 is MDHEN, CDR2 SYDVKM, per germline. Germline trimming cut 2 bases from V and 0 bases from J; bases unmatched to any gene: 13. This CDR3 region has 19 residues. The CDR3 bases are TGTGCCAGCAGTTTAGCCGGGACAGGGCGCCGATCTGCTAACTATGGCTACACCTTC. Its translation: CASSLAGTGRRSANYGYTF.

The chain joins TRBV9 to TRBJ2-3; 7 bases line up with TRBD2. CDR3 length: 16 amino acids. Germline V CDR1 and CDR2: SGDLS, YYNGEE. V was clipped by 4 bases and J by 6 bases; unmatched bases: 14. This CDR3 reads CASSPQRGLLPDTQYF. In DNA, the CDR3 is TGTGCCAGCAGCCCCCAGCGGGGCCTCCTTCCGGATACGCAGTATTTT.